This T cell receptor (beta chain) was sequenced for a study of OX40 agonist ivuxolimab in advanced cancers. At the level of the study: Of the participants, roughly 40% had some prior anti-PD-1, anti-PD-L1 or anti-CTLA-4 therapy, which was allowed. Study observations and caveats: Antigen specificity was not determined for the expanded peripheral T cells.

CDR1 is MNHNS and CDR2 is SASEGT in the germline V gene. With V trimmed by 6 bases and J by 5 bases, 7 bases remained unmatched. This CDR3 region has 14 residues. Only in-frame clones appear in the TCRdb table, and some are missing; sequencing was by immunoSEQ multiplex PCR. The data show about 130,000 clones, just under 95% seen once. To note about this clone: Its antigen is currently unknown.

Material: CD4+ or CD8+ T cells sorted from blood, obtained in a trial of the OX40 agonist ivuxolimab. The source is an adult with an advanced solid tumor such as melanoma, head and neck, liver or kidney cancer. This chain uses TRBV6-1 with TRBJ2-5; the match to TRBD2 covers 9 bases. DNA for the CDR3: TGTGCCAGCAGCCCGGGACTAGCTTGGGAGACCCAGTACTTC. Protein: CASSPGLAWETQYF.